The T cell receptor beta chain described here comes from a study of multiple sclerosis patients with progressive multifocal leukoencephalopathy. General study results and limits: It is unclear whether the findings reflect JC virus infection or general immunocompromise.

Of note for this clone: The antigen is not known. Additional DNA sequences in this sample encode the identical CDR3.

The time point was: time of PML onset. JC virus DNA in cerebrospinal fluid confirmed the PML diagnosis. All patients had prior interferon beta, and all PML patients were female. Clones were sequenced by immunoSEQ multiplex PCR, and TCRdb holds only the in-frame ones, with some missing. The repertoire has under 35,000 clones, 87% of them found once; the top ten carry less than 6.5%. The CDR3 consists of 13 residues. V dropped 0 bases and J dropped 2 bases, with 4 bases sitting between them. The germline V gene has CDR1 LGHNA and CDR2 YNFKEQ. This sequence originates from a woman aged 40 to 49 with progressive multifocal leukoencephalopathy. The source was PBMCs, collected from a patient treated with natalizumab. The genes are TRBV4-2 and TRBJ2-5; D ambiguous. The CDR3 bases are TGTGCCAGCAGCCAAGACGGTCAAGAGACCCAGTACTTC. Its translation: CASSQDGQETQYF.